This T cell receptor beta chain came from a study of beta chain features in type 1 diabetes. Study context: Age, gender and cell yields were alike across patients and healthy donors.

Sequenced material consisted of expressed TCRB transcripts (all of the isolated RNA was reverse transcribed). The assay was immunoSEQ multiplex PCR, and TCRdb's table has in-frame clones only and misses some. The sample includes roughly 130,000 clones, about 9.2% seen only once; the top ten take 0.68%. This CDR3 spans 12 amino acids. V was shortened by 4 bases and J by 5 bases, with 8 bases between the two germline ends. Germline-derived CDR1 and CDR2 are SGHDN and FVKESK. This clone was seen a few times. The sequence came from a man aged 18 to 29 in good health. Sequencing was carried out using central memory CD4+ T cells from blood. This chain links TRBV14 with TRBJ1-2; D gene unclear. The CDR3 sequence: CASSPGIYGYTF. Written as DNA, the CDR3 is TGTGCCAGCAGCCCCGGGATTTATGGCTACACCTTC.